These 28 T cell receptor beta chains were all obtained from the same sample, sequenced in a study of Ad26.COV2.S vaccination and SARS-CoV-2 variants. As to treatment: about 20 received Ad26.COV2.S at low or high dose, single or two shots; a few received placebo; per-sample allocation not given. Samples analyzed were those drawn on day 63 after the first vaccine or placebo injection. Sequencing used immunoSEQ multiplex PCR; TCRdb keeps in-frame clones, though not all of them. The sample consists of about 440,000 clones, around 85% of them appearing once. The input for sequencing was peripheral blood, taken in a trial of Ad26.COV2.S vaccine versus placebo. Every receptor here comes from a person aged 18 to 65 who received the Ad26.COV2.S COVID-19 vaccine or a placebo.

V usage is TRBV29-1 and J usage is TRBJ1-2; TRBD1 matches at 7 bases. CDR1 is SQVTM, CDR2 ANQGSEA, per germline. Losses at the gene ends were 8 bases for V and 6 bases for J; bases not matched to a gene: 6. There are 11 residues in the CDR3. The CDR3 sequence: CSNQGGHGYTF. In DNA, the CDR3 is TGCAGCAACCAGGGGGGGCATGGCTACACCTTC.

The genes are TRBV5-1 and TRBJ2-1; 7 bases line up with TRBD2. There are 16 residues in the CDR3. Trimming cost V 2 bases and J 3 bases; bases outside gene matches: 8. Germline lookup yields CDR1 SGHRS and CDR2 YFSETQ. This chain's CDR3 is CASSFGGGSIYNEQFF. The CDR3, as DNA: TGCGCCAGCAGCTTCGGAGGCGGGAGTATCTACAATGAGCAGTTCTTC.

The chain combines TRBV10-3 with TRBJ2-7; D is ambiguous. From germline, CDR1 is ENHRY and CDR2 SYGVKD. V dropped 2 bases and J dropped 12 bases, with 17 bases sitting between them. The CDR3 runs to 13 residues. CDR3 coding DNA: TGTGCCATCAGTGAGGTTAGGACCGGCAGGACGTACTTC. Its translation: CAISEVRTGRTYF.

The chain employs TRBV4-2 and TRBJ2-1; 11 nucleotides line up with TRBD2. The V segment lost 3 bases and the J segment 7 bases; nucleotides outside the gene matches: 11. The CDR3 is made up of 17 amino acids. In germline, CDR1 is LGHNA, CDR2 YNFKEQ. CDR3: CASSQDDTGTSGNEQFF. The CDR3 DNA follows: TGTGCCAGCAGCCAGGATGACACCGGGACTAGCGGTAATGAGCAGTTCTTC.

This clone has only a few counts. This chain uses TRBV20-1 with TRBJ1-1; tentatively, D is TRBD1 (6 bases). CDR3 length: 14 amino acids. Germline values: CDR1 DFQATT, CDR2 SNEGSKA (reference sequence). V was trimmed by 3 bases and J by 4 bases, leaving 15 bases between them. Here the CDR3 DNA reads TGCAGTGCTAGTATTCAGGGGTGGGGCACTGAAGCTTTCTTT. This translates into CSASIQGWGTEAFF.

This chain connects TRBV6-4 to TRBJ2-3, with 11 bases fitting TRBD2. V shed 6 bases, J shed 2 bases, and the junction held 7 bases outside the gene matches. The CDR3 totals 16 residues. The V gene's germline CDR1 is MRHNA and CDR2 SNTAGT. CDR3 nucleotides: TGTGCCAGCAGCCCAACTAGCGGGAGTAACACAGATACGCAGTATTTT. Translation: CASSPTSGSNTDTQYF.

The chain combines TRBV19 with TRBJ2-1; 12 nucleotides match TRBD2. This CDR3 spans 14 amino acids. CDR1 is LNHDA, CDR2 SQIVND, per germline (reference sequence). V lost 10 bases to trimming and J lost 7 bases; unmatched junction nucleotides: 8. The CDR3 spells CATGSLAGGNEQFF. The CDR3 nucleotides read TGTGCCACCGGTTCCCTAGCGGGAGGGAATGAGCAGTTCTTC. Variable domain in full (rest from reference TRBV19 and TRBJ2-1): DGGITQSPKYLFRKEGQNVTLSCEQNLNHDAMYWYRQDPGQGLRLIYYSQIVNDFQKGDIAEGYSVSREKKESFPLTVTSAQKNPTAFYLCATGSLAGGNEQFFGPGTRLTVL.

In its sample, this clone was seen once. The chain recombines TRBV30 with TRBJ1-2; D gene ambiguous. The germline CDR1 and CDR2 sequences are GTSNPN and SVGIG (reference sequence). CDR3 length equals 10 residues. V gave up 7 bases and J gave up 7 bases, with 10 bases separating them. The CDR3 DNA follows: TGTGCCTCGGATCTCTTTGGCTACACCTTC. This encodes CASDLFGYTF.

The chain carries TRBV6-5 and TRBJ2-7; 14 bases agree with TRBD2. CDR1 is MNHEY, CDR2 SVGAGI, per germline. With 6 bases clipped from V and 6 bases from J, the junction kept 7 bases outside the gene matches. CDR3 length: 15 residues. This chain's CDR3 is CASRLKGLAGAEQYF. CDR3 bases: TGTGCCAGCAGATTAAAGGGACTAGCGGGAGCCGAGCAGTACTTC.

The rearrangement joins TRBV29-1 to TRBJ1-3; D gene ambiguous. This CDR3 is 13 amino acids long. V dropped 4 bases and J dropped 0 bases, with 7 bases sitting between them. Germline CDR1 SQVTM, CDR2 ANQGSEA. The CDR3 bases are TGCAGCGTTGCGGCGAGCTCTGGAAACACCATATATTTT. This translates into CSVAASSGNTIYF.

The J gene is TRBJ2-4, the V gene TRBV24-1, with D tentatively TRBD1 or TRBD2 (6 bases each). There are 15 residues in the CDR3. CDR1 is KGHDR and CDR2 is SFDVKD in the germline V gene. Trimming shortened V by 3 bases and J by 8 bases, and 16 bases separated the two germline ends. This CDR3 is CATSDPAPGEDIQYF. CDR3 nucleotides: TGTGCCACCAGTGATCCCGCCCCAGGGGAGGACATTCAGTACTTC.

The chain couples TRBV10-3 to TRBJ2-7; no definite D call. V was shortened by 6 bases and J by 6 bases, with 12 bases between the two germline ends. Germline-derived CDR1 and CDR2 are ENHRY and SYGVKD. There are 12 residues in the CDR3. The CDR3 coding sequence is TGTGCCATCAGCGAAGGTGTGCCCGAGCAGTACTTC. It encodes CAISEGVPEQYF.

This clone was seen a few times. CDR3 in amino acids: CASREQGITGELFF. As DNA, the CDR3 is TGTGCCAGCAGGGAACAGGGAATCACCGGGGAGCTGTTTTTT. The V and J genes are TRBV9 and TRBJ2-2; possible D gene TRBD1, 6 bases. The CDR3 is made up of 14 amino acids. Germline CDR1 and CDR2: SGDLS and YYNGEE. V lost 5 bases and J 4 bases, leaving 12 bases between the germline ends.

The rearrangement joins TRBV6-6 to TRBJ1-1, with unresolved D. Germline lookup yields CDR1 MNHNY and CDR2 SVGAGI (reference sequence). This CDR3 is 14 amino acids long. Trimming shortened V by 5 bases and J by 1 base, and 11 bases separated the two germline ends. The CDR3 sequence is CASSHGPGNTEAFF. CDR3 nucleotides: TGTGCCAGCAGTCACGGACCGGGGAACACTGAAGCTTTCTTT.

This clone was counted once. The V and J genes are TRBV30 and TRBJ1-3; D is unclear. The CDR3 loop spans 15 amino acids. Per germline, CDR1 GTSNPN and CDR2 SVGIG (reference sequence). V gave up 3 bases and J gave up 2 bases, with 14 bases separating them. The CDR3 protein is CAWSRTGTTGNTIYF. The DNA for the CDR3 is TGTGCCTGGAGCCGGACGGGAACGACTGGAAACACCATATATTTT.

This sequence joins TRBV6-5 and TRBJ1-5; a weak D match, TRBD1 (6 bases). Germline assignment: CDR1 MNHEY and CDR2 SVGAGI. There are 15 residues in the CDR3. Trimming took off 4 bases at V and 3 bases at J, with 13 bases between the two ends. CDR3 residues: CASSFLQGPNQPQHF. The CDR3 coding sequence is TGTGCCAGCAGTTTCCTACAGGGCCCCAATCAGCCCCAGCATTTT.

This chain joins TRBV11-2 and TRBJ2-5; 7 positions match TRBD1. The J segment lost 5 bases and the V segment lost 1 base, leaving 13 bases of the junction unmatched. The germline V gene encodes CDR1 SGHAT and CDR2 FQNNGV. This CDR3 comprises 17 residues. The CDR3 sequence is CASSLVGVTGLGETQYF. The CDR3 DNA sequence: TGTGCCAGCAGCTTAGTGGGAGTGACAGGGTTGGGGGAGACCCAGTACTTC.

This clone was seen a single time. V and J are TRBV7-9 and TRBJ2-1; D gene ambiguous. Germline V gene sequence: CDR1 SEHNR, CDR2 FQNEAQ (reference sequence). Trimming shortened V by 2 bases and J by 8 bases, and 10 bases separated the two germline ends. This CDR3 has 13 residues. CDR3 protein: CASSLPTSHEQFF. CDR3 nucleotide sequence: TGTGCCAGCAGCTTACCCACAAGTCATGAGCAGTTCTTC.

The chain employs TRBV4-1 and TRBJ1-5; TRBD1 is a possible D gene (6 bases). This CDR3 is built from 19 residues. Germline V gene sequence: CDR1 MGHRA, CDR2 YSYEKL. V was clipped by 2 bases and J by 3 bases, with 23 bases between them. The DNA of the CDR3 is TGCGCCAGCAGCCAAAACCCACCCACGACAGGCTTCCTCAATCAGCCCCAGCATTTT. Residues: CASSQNPPTTGFLNQPQHF.

The chain carries TRBV19 and TRBJ2-1; 9 bases are shared with TRBD2. Germline V gene lookup returns CDR1 LNHDA and CDR2 SQIVND (reference sequence). V shed 5 bases, J shed 4 bases, and the junction held 6 bases outside the gene matches. This CDR3 contains 15 residues. The CDR3 reads CASSASSGVYNEQFF. The CDR3 DNA reads as TGTGCCAGTAGTGCCTCTAGCGGGGTGTACAATGAGCAGTTCTTC.

This chain connects TRBV28 to TRBJ2-1, with D tentatively TRBD2 (6 bases). Trimming removed 1 base from V and 6 bases from J, with 10 bases in between. The germline CDR1 and CDR2 sequences are MDHEN and SYDVKM. The CDR3 sequence is 14 residues long. The CDR3 nucleotides are TGTGCCAGCAGTTTATCCCTGGGGGGCAATGAGCAGTTCTTC. Translated, it gives CASSLSLGGNEQFF.

The chain joins TRBV27 to TRBJ2-2; no firm D call. Germline CDR1 reads MNHEY; CDR2 reads SMNVEV (reference sequence). The V end was cut by 2 bases, the J end by 1 base, with 11 bases between. The CDR3 spans 16 residues. The CDR3 is CASSLRPGRNTGELFF. CDR3 in DNA: TGTGCCAGCAGTTTAAGGCCAGGACGGAACACCGGGGAGCTGTTTTTT.

This clone came up a few times. V and J are TRBV19 and TRBJ1-5; a possible D gene is TRBD1 (5 bases). V shed 4 bases and J shed 1 base, with 14 bases lying between them. In germline, CDR1 is LNHDA, CDR2 SQIVND (reference sequence). This CDR3 is 16 amino acids long. CDR3: CASSNRLGLSNQPQHF. CDR3 DNA: TGTGCCAGTAGTAACAGGCTCGGCCTCAGCAATCAGCCCCAGCATTTT.

The chain is built from TRBV6-2 or TRBV6-3 and TRBJ1-5; 7 positions agree with TRBD1. The germline gives CDR1 MNHEY, CDR2 SVGEGT. The CDR3 is 17 amino acids. V was clipped by 5 bases and J by 2 bases; unmatched bases: 12. This chain's CDR3 is CASSQTPHGQGNQPQHF. The CDR3 DNA follows: TGTGCCAGCAGTCAGACCCCGCATGGACAGGGCAATCAGCCCCAGCATTTT.

The genes are TRBV5-1 and TRBJ2-3, with TRBD1 matching over 8 bases. The germline CDR1 and CDR2 sequences are SGHRS and YFSETQ. The CDR3 consists of 14 residues. V dropped 4 bases and J dropped 5; count of bases not matched to a gene: 6. The CDR3 sequence: CASSAKQGGDTQYF. Written as DNA, the CDR3 is TGCGCCAGCAGCGCCAAACAGGGGGGAGATACGCAGTATTTT.

This chain uses TRBV7-9 with TRBJ2-1, with TRBD2 matching 14 bases. The CDR3 covers 17 residues. CDR1 and CDR2 from the germline V gene are SEHNR and FQNEAQ (reference sequence). V shed 4 bases and J 6 bases; nucleotides not matched to a gene: 8. DNA for the CDR3: TGTGCCAGCAGCTCCGTCCGGGGACTAGCGGGGGTCAATGAGCAGTTCTTC. Its protein is CASSSVRGLAGVNEQFF. Full variable domain (missing parts from reference TRBV7-9 and TRBJ2-1): DTGVSQNPRHKITKRGQNVTFRCDPISEHNRLYWYRQTLGQGPEFLTYFQNEAQLEKSRLLSDRFSAERPKGSFSTLEIQRTEQGDSAMYLCASSSVRGLAGVNEQFFGPGTRLTVL.

This clone was seen only once. This chain links TRBV19 with TRBJ1-2; D not resolved. The CDR3 sequence is 13 residues long. The germline V gene encodes CDR1 LNHDA and CDR2 SQIVND (reference sequence). V lost 0 bases, J lost 3 bases, and 5 bases lay in between. For the CDR3, the DNA is TGTGCCAGTAGTATAGACCAAGACTATGGCTACACCTTC. Translating it yields CASSIDQDYGYTF.

This clone has just one count. The CDR3 region is CASSIKPHYGYTF. Here the CDR3 DNA reads TGTGCCAGCTCCATAAAGCCTCACTATGGCTACACCTTC. V and J are TRBV19 and TRBJ1-2; D is unresolved. CDR1 is LNHDA, CDR2 SQIVND, per germline (reference sequence). The CDR3 length is 13 residues. V lost 9 bases to trimming and J lost 3 bases, with 14 bases between them. Based on the CDR3 plus reference TRBV19 and TRBJ1-2, the full variable domain is DGGITQSPKYLFRKEGQNVTLSCEQNLNHDAMYWYRQDPGQGLRLIYYSQIVNDFQKGDIAEGYSVSREKKESFPLTVTSAQKNPTAFYLCASSIKPHYGYTFGSGTRLTVV.